The 17 T cell receptor beta chains listed next were all sequenced from one sample in a study of CXCR3-negative and CXCR3-positive naive CD8 T cells. Libraries were UMI-labeled 5' RACE TRB cDNA. TCRdb re-called the 5' RACE reads and gives one entry per CDR3 protein, without DNA. The ten top clones account for nearly 0.5%, within a sample of 100,000 to 150,000 distinct CDR3 sequences. The sample consisted of naive CXCR3- CD8+ T cells from blood. Subset noted: CD45RO-CCR7+CD27+CD95- naive CD8+ T cells lacking CXCR3 (TNR3-). The receptors were gathered from a human donor in good health. Some clones in this sample may be carry-over from other donors' samples.

The chain couples TRBV4-3 to TRBJ2-7; TCRdb picks TRBD2, but there is no DNA to check that call. CDR3 length equals 17 residues. Germline-derived CDR1 and CDR2 are LGHNA and YSLEER. CDR3 region: CASSQVWTSGGVIEQYF.

The chain joins TRBV5-8 to TRBJ2-7; TCRdb selects TRBD1, and the lack of DNA leaves this call unchecked. CDR1 is SGHTS and CDR2 is YDEGEE in the germline V gene. The CDR3 contains 15 residues. The CDR3 sequence: CASSPPRDGTYEQYF. Together with reference TRBV5-8 and TRBJ2-7, the CDR3 gives the full variable domain: EAGVTQSPTHLIKTRGQQATLRCSPISGHTSVYWYQQALGLGLQFLLWYDEGEERNRGNFPPRFSGRQFPNYSSELNVNALELEDSALYLCASSPPRDGTYEQYFGPGTRLTVT.

The CDR3 sequence is CATSASDSYSSTDTQYF. The J gene is TRBJ2-3, the V gene TRBV24-1; without DNA, the TCRdb call of TRBD1 cannot be checked. The CDR3 covers 17 residues. Germline CDR1 KGHDR, CDR2 SFDVKD.

The V and J genes are TRBV19 and TRBJ2-1; with no DNA, the TCRdb D assignment of TRBD2 cannot be verified. Germline V gene sequence: CDR1 LNHDA, CDR2 SQIVND (reference sequence). This CDR3 region has 15 residues. CDR3 loop: CASSRTSGTHNEQFF.

The chain is built from TRBV25-1 and TRBJ2-1; TCRdb returns TRBD1, unconfirmable since there is no DNA. Germline V gene data show CDR1 as MGHDK and CDR2 as SYGVNS. This CDR3 spans 13 amino acids. CDR3 sequence: CASSEWGRGEQFF. Full variable domain (missing parts from reference TRBV25-1 and TRBJ2-1): EADIYQTPRYLVIGTGKKITLECSQTMGHDKMYWYQQDPGMELHLIHYSYGVNSTEKGDLSSESTVSRIRTEHFPLTLESARPSHTSQYLCASSEWGRGEQFFGPGTRLTVL.

The genes are TRBV7-2 and TRBJ2-3; TCRdb calls TRBD1, which cannot be checked without DNA. The CDR3 sequence is 15 residues long. Germline-derived CDR1 and CDR2 are SGHTA and FQGNSA. The CDR3 here is CASSFRGGGTDTQYF.

The rearrangement joins TRBV14 to TRBJ1-2. This CDR3 contains 14 residues. From germline, CDR1 is SGHDN and CDR2 FVKESK. Here the CDR3 reads CASSPGGTVYGYTF.

This chain links TRBV6-6 with TRBJ1-2. CDR1 is MNHNY and CDR2 is SVGAGI in the germline V gene (reference sequence). This CDR3 contains 15 residues. This CDR3 is CASRHGLGANYGYTF.

The chain combines TRBV12-3 or TRBV12-4 with TRBJ2-7. The length of the CDR3 is 13 residues. The chain's CDR3 is CASSLESVDEQYF.

The chain couples TRBV28 to TRBJ2-1; TCRdb indicates TRBD1, and absent DNA this call remains unverified. The CDR3 consists of 13 residues. Per the germline V gene, CDR1 is MDHEN and CDR2 is SYDVKM. CDR3 sequence reads: CASSQGTTNEQFF. The full variable domain, in which reference TRBV28 and TRBJ2-1 provide the parts outside the CDR3, is DVKVTQSSRYLVKRTGEKVFLECVQDMDHENMFWYRQDPGLGLRLIYFSYDVKMKEKGDIPEGYSVSREKKERFSLILESASTNQTSMYLCASSQGTTNEQFFGPGTRLTVL.

The rearrangement links TRBV20-1 to TRBJ2-1; TCRdb proposes TRBD2, but this gene call is untestable without DNA. The CDR3 has 14 residues. The V gene's germline CDR1 is DFQATT and CDR2 SNEGSKA (reference sequence). This CDR3 is CSARPGGPYNEQFF.

V gene TRBV4-3 combines with J gene TRBJ1-1; as DNA is missing, the TRBD1 call by TCRdb cannot be tested. CDR1 and CDR2 from the germline V gene are LGHNA and YSLEER. The CDR3 length is 15 residues. The CDR3: CASSQESSGATEAFF.

The chain has TRBV4-1 and TRBJ1-1; TCRdb selects TRBD1, and the lack of DNA leaves this call unchecked. The CDR3 has 15 amino acids. Germline CDR1 is MGHRA and CDR2 is YSYEKL. Here the CDR3 reads CASSQAGTGITEAFF.

The rearrangement links TRBV29-1 to TRBJ2-4. Germline V gene data show CDR1 as SQVTM and CDR2 as ANQGSEA. The CDR3 contains 11 residues. The CDR3 protein is CSVESRNIQYF.

This sequence joins TRBV11-2 and TRBJ2-2; TCRdb selects TRBD1, and the lack of DNA leaves this call unchecked. CDR3 length: 15 residues. Germline CDR1 SGHAT, CDR2 FQNNGV. The chain's CDR3 is CASSSSGGYSGELFF. Full variable domain (rest looked up from reference TRBV11-2 and TRBJ2-2): EAGVAQSPRYKIIEKRQSVAFWCNPISGHATLYWYQQILGQGPKLLIQFQNNGVVDDSQLPKDRFSAERLKGVDSTLKIQPAKLEDSAVYLCASSSSGGYSGELFFGEGSRLTVL.

The genes are TRBV20-1 and TRBJ2-7; TCRdb designates TRBD1, a call that cannot be tested without DNA. This CDR3 has 13 residues. The germline V gene encodes CDR1 DFQATT and CDR2 SNEGSKA (reference sequence). CDR3 sequence: CSARPGQTYEQYF.

The chain uses TRBV7-9 and TRBJ1-1; no DNA is available, so the TRBD1 call from TCRdb remains unchecked. The CDR3 runs to 12 residues. Germline V gene data show CDR1 as SEHNR and CDR2 as FQNEAQ (reference sequence). CDR3 sequence reads: CASSYGQSQAFF.